Many counts were recorded for the clone carrying this TCR beta chain. The antigen is not known. The protocol attached unique molecular identifiers to individual cDNA molecules. Each CDR3 protein gets one entry after TCRdb re-called the 5' RACE reads with MiXCR. The sample holds approximately 38,000 distinct CDR3 sequences, roughly 5% seen once. These data come from a study of early T cells in non-severe SARS-CoV-2 infection. Study findings and constraints: Matching with VDJdb favored anti-spike CD8 responses (missing private and CD4 specificities).

Germline assignment: CDR1 MNHEY and CDR2 SVGEGT. CDR3 length: 16 residues. V was pared by 4 bases and J by 5 bases, with 3 bases of the junction left unmatched. The TCR originated in an adult who was a healthcare worker with PCR-confirmed SARS-CoV-2 infection or an uninfected control (not recorded which). Sequencing was performed on whole blood. The chain recombines TRBV6-2 or TRBV6-3 with TRBJ2-2, with 14 bases fitting TRBD2. This CDR3 reads CASSFGTSGRTGELFF. The CDR3 DNA follows: TGTGCCAGCAGTTTCGGGACTAGCGGGAGAACCGGGGAGCTGTTTTTT.